This T cell receptor (beta chain) was sequenced in a study of vaccination and CD4 T cells after COVID-19. Turning to the study itself: Two Hispanic individuals were among six male and four female convalescent patients. Sampling post-COVID took place a median around 91 days after diagnosis (range 35 to 161).

Study results and limitations: Convalescent patients' median share of reactive clones seen only post-vaccination was over 65%.

As for this clonotype: Its antigen is unidentified.

An Oncomine TCR Beta short-read assay was used to sequence the DNA from cultured CD4+ T cells. TCRdb analysed the PCR reads with MiXCR anew, one entry per CDR3 protein. The repertoire includes around 4,100 distinct CDR3 sequences, around 41% of them detected once, and 20% to 25% sits in the top ten. The treatment is: roughly ten-day PBMC culture with coronavirus spike peptide pools or control peptides (ViraFEST assay). With peptide pools, ViraFEST first expanded antigen-specific T cells and afterwards sequenced their TCRs. CDR3 length: 15 residues. CDR1 and CDR2 (germline): SGHRS, YFSETQ. The V end lost 0 bases, the J end lost 0 bases, and 9 bases lay between the germline ends.

The receptor comes from a human donor who had recovered from COVID-19. The sequenced material came from CD4+ T cells from blood, cultured in vitro. This chain links TRBV5-1 with TRBJ1-1; D not resolved. CDR3 DNA sequence: TGCGCCAGCAGCTTGGTGGCAGAGATGAACACTGAAGCTTTCTTT. Protein product: CASSLVAEMNTEAFF. The complete variable domain, with remaining parts taken from reference TRBV5-1 and TRBJ1-1, reads KAGVTQTPRYLIKTRGQQVTLSCSPISGHRSVSWYQQTPGQGLQFLFEYFSETQRNKGNFPGRFSGRQFSNSRSEMNVSTLELGDSALYLCASSLVAEMNTEAFFGQGTRLTVV.